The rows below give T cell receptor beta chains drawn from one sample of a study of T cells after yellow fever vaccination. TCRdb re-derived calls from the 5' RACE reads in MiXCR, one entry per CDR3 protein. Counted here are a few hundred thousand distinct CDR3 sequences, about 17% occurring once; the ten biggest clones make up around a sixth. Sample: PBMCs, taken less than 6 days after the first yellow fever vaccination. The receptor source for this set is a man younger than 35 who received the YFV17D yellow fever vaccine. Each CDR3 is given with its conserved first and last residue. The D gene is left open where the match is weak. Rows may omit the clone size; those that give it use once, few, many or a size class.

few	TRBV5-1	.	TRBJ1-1	TGCGCCAGCAGATGGACGTGGAGGGGGACTGAAGCTTTCTTT	CASRWTWRGTEAFF
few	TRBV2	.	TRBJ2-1	TGTGCCAGCAGTCGGGACGACCCTGGAGAGTTCTTC	CASSRDDPGEFF
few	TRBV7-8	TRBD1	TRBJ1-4	TGTGCCAGCAGCTTAGCGGGACAGGGGTATAATGAAAAACTGTTTTTT	CASSLAGQGYNEKLFF
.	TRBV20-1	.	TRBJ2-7	TGCAGTGCTAGAGGATCCGGGACAAGGGTTTACGAGCAGTACTTC	CSARGSGTRVYEQYF
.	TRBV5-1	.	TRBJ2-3	TGCGCCAGCAGCTTGGTATTAGGACGGTCCACAGATACGCAGTATTTT	CASSLVLGRSTDTQYF
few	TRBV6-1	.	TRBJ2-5	TGTGCCAGCACCCCCCTTGGCGCCGGCCCGGAGACCCAGTACTTC	CASTPLGAGPETQYF
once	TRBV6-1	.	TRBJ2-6	TGTGCCAGCAGCACTCATAAAAGGCGATCTGGGGCCAACGTCCTGACTTTC	CASSTHKRRSGANVLTF
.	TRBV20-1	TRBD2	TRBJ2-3	TGCAGTGCTAGATCACCCGGGACTAGCCGCGCAGATACGCAGTATTTT	CSARSPGTSRADTQYF
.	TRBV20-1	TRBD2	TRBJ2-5	TGCAGTGCTAGGATTTTGGGGGGGAGAGAGACCCAGTACTTC	CSARILGGRETQYF
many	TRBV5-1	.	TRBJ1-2	TGCGCCAGCAGACCCAGTGTGGTGGATGGCTACACCTTC	CASRPSVVDGYTF
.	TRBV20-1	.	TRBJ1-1	TGCAGTGCACCCAAGGACACTGAAGCTTTCTTT	CSAPKDTEAFF
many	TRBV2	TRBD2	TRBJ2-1	TGTGCCAGCAGCCAGCGAGTAGCGGGGGGTAAAGACAATGAGCAGTTCTTC	CASSQRVAGGKDNEQFF
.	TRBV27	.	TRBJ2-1	TGTGCCAGCAACGAGGGTCCTGAGCAGTTCTTC	CASNEGPEQFF
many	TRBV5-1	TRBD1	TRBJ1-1	TGCGCCAGCAGCCGAACGACAGGGTACTCGAACACTGAAGCTTTCTTT	CASSRTTGYSNTEAFF
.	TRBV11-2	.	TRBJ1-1	TGTGCCAGCAGACCCTCCACGGGGGCAACGAACACTGAAGCTTTCTTT	CASRPSTGATNTEAFF
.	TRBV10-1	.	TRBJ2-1	TGCGCCAGCACCCCGGGTAGCGGCTACTCCTACAATGAGCAGTTCTTC	CASTPGSGYSYNEQFF
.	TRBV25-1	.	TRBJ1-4	TGTGCCAGCAGCGAATCGGGCAGGGGCGGTGAAAAACTGTTTTTT	CASSESGRGGEKLFF
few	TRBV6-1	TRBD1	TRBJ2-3	TGTGCCAGCCGATTTCTGACAGGGAGCACAGATACGCAGTATTTT	CASRFLTGSTDTQYF
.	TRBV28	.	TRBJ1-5	TGTGCCAGCAACAAAAATCAGCCCCAGCATTTT	CASNKNQPQHF
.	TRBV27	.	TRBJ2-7	TGTGCCAGCAGTTTGTTTCTGGGCAGAAACTACGAGCAGTACTTC	CASSLFLGRNYEQYF
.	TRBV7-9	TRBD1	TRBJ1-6	TGTGCCAGCAGCCGCCCTCCGGGACAGGGACGAATTTCACCCCTCCACTTT	CASSRPPGQGRISPLHF
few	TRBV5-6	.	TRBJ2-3	TGTGCCAGCAGCCCGCTTCCCCCTAGCACAGATACGCAGTATTTT	CASSPLPPSTDTQYF
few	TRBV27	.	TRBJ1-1	TGTGCCAGCAGTTTCAGGGCCAACGACGGGAACACTGAAGCTTTCTTT	CASSFRANDGNTEAFF
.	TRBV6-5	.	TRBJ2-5	TGTGCCAGCAGTTCCTCTTACTCTCTGACCCAAGAGACCCAGTACTTC	CASSSSYSLTQETQYF
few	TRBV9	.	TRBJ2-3	TGTGCCAGCAGCGTAGGTTCTAGTAGCACAGATACGCAGTATTTT	CASSVGSSSTDTQYF